The rows below give T cell receptor beta chains drawn from one sample of a study of shared clonotypes between healthy human individuals. Profiled with immunoSEQ multiplex PCR; TCRdb holds only in-frame clones, not every one. The sample includes just over 2,000,000 clones, roughly 94% of them seen just once. The sample was naive CD4+ T cells sorted from blood. These receptors were collected from a young man in good health. The CDR3 runs from the conserved cysteine through the conserved F or W. A D gene is named only where the DNA matches it firmly. Some rows mark clone size as missing; the rest say once, few, many or name a class of expanded clone.

J gene | V gene | D gene | clone size | CDR3 protein | CDR3 DNA
TRBJ2-2 | TRBV3-1/TRBV3-2 | NA | NA | CAPRWELFF | TGTGCCCCTAGATGGGAGCTGTTTTTT
TRBJ1-1 | TRBV5-5 | NA | NA | CASSLTPAARREAFF | TGTGCCAGCAGCTTGACCCCGGCTGCTCGGCGTGAAGCTTTCTTT
TRBJ1-1 | TRBV13 | NA | NA | CASSLEPNTEAFF | TGTGCCAGCAGCTTAGAACCGAACACTGAAGCTTTCTTT
TRBJ2-2 | TRBV10-1 | NA | NA | CASSEQYSGELFF | TGCGCCAGCAGTGAGCAGTATAGCGGGGAGCTGTTTTTT
TRBJ2-1 | TRBV19 | TRBD2 | NA | CASSIMSGINEQFF | TGTGCCAGTAGTATAATGAGCGGGATAAATGAGCAGTTCTTC
TRBJ2-7 | TRBV5-4 | TRBD2 | NA | CASRDGTSGSGQYF | TGTGCCAGCAGGGACGGGACTAGCGGCTCCGGCCAGTACTTC
TRBJ1-5 | TRBV28 | NA | NA | CASSEGQPQHF | TGTGCCAGCAGCGAGGGACAGCCCCAGCATTTT
TRBJ2-1 | TRBV25-1 | NA | NA | CASSDSGAKSYNEQFF | TGTGCCAGCAGTGATTCAGGGGCCAAATCCTACAATGAGCAGTTCTTC
TRBJ2-5 | TRBV5-1 | TRBD2 | NA | CASSLASSGGQETQYF | TGCGCCAGCAGCTTGGCTTCTAGCGGGGGCCAAGAGACCCAGTACTTC
TRBJ1-2 | TRBV2 | NA | NA | CASSEAGVNYGYTF | TGTGCCAGCAGTGAAGCAGGGGTAAACTATGGCTACACCTTC
TRBJ2-1 | TRBV27 | NA | NA | CASSFWGSYNEQFF | TGTGCCAGCAGTTTTTGGGGATCCTACAATGAGCAGTTCTTC
TRBJ2-5 | TRBV5-1 | NA | NA | CASSLAVQPFQETQYF | TGCGCCAGCAGCTTGGCCGTACAGCCTTTCCAAGAGACCCAGTACTTC
TRBJ1-2 | TRBV11-2 | TRBD1 | NA | CASSLDSGQGGGYTF | TGTGCCAGCAGCTTAGATTCGGGACAGGGCGGCGGCTACACCTTC
TRBJ2-3 | TRBV11-3 | TRBD1 | NA | CASSSGPTGEADTQYF | TGTGCCAGCAGCTCCGGCCCGACAGGGGAGGCAGATACGCAGTATTTT
TRBJ2-7 | TRBV6-5 | NA | NA | CASSYSRVSYEQYF | TGTGCCAGCAGTTACTCAAGGGTATCCTACGAGCAGTACTTC
TRBJ1-1 | TRBV5-1 | NA | NA | CASSRGGPHTEAFF | TGCGCCAGCAGCAGGGGGGGCCCCCACACTGAAGCTTTCTTT
TRBJ1-1 | TRBV2 | NA | NA | CASSKNMNTEAFF | TGTGCCAGCAGTAAGAATATGAACACTGAAGCTTTCTTT
TRBJ2-5 | TRBV4-1 | NA | NA | CASSQSVQTSETQYF | TGCGCCAGCAGCCAAAGCGTCCAGACGTCAGAGACCCAGTACTTC
TRBJ1-4 | TRBV7-2 | TRBD1 | once | CASSLSGTGVATNEKLFF | TGTGCCAGCAGCCTCTCCGGGACAGGAGTTGCAACTAATGAAAAACTGTTTTTT
TRBJ1-5 | TRBV5-1 | TRBD1 | few | CASSWDRNQPQHF | TGCGCCAGCAGCTGGGACAGGAATCAGCCCCAGCATTTT
TRBJ2-2 | TRBV10-3 | NA | NA | CAISNLRGNTGELFF | TGTGCCATCAGTAATTTACGGGGGAACACCGGGGAGCTGTTTTTT
TRBJ2-1 | TRBV11-2 | TRBD2 | NA | CASSLGTSGSHFYNEQFF | TGTGCCAGCAGCTTAGGGACTAGCGGGAGCCACTTTTACAATGAGCAGTTCTTC
TRBJ2-3 | TRBV25-1 | TRBD2 | NA | CASSAFAGTSGGADTQYF | TGTGCCAGCAGTGCTTTTGCCGGGACTAGCGGGGGGGCCGATACGCAGTATTTT
TRBJ2-7 | TRBV28 | TRBD1 | NA | CARSFSGGLYEQYF | TGTGCCAGAAGTTTCTCAGGGGGCCTGTACGAGCAGTACTTC
TRBJ2-7 | TRBV30 | NA | NA | CAWSPRGYEQYF | TGTGCCTGGAGCCCTCGGGGCTACGAGCAGTACTTC
TRBJ2-3 | TRBV6-1 | NA | few | CASSEILGRGVADTQYF | TGTGCCAGCAGTGAAATTTTAGGCAGGGGGGTCGCAGATACGCAGTATTTT
TRBJ2-3 | TRBV7-9 | NA | NA | CASSPNTDTQYF | TGTGCCAGCAGCCCCAACACAGATACGCAGTATTTT
TRBJ2-2 | TRBV28 | NA | NA | CASSPSGNTGELFF | TGTGCCAGCAGTCCCTCGGGGAACACCGGGGAGCTGTTTTTT
TRBJ2-3 | TRBV30 | TRBD2 | NA | CAWSFTRLAGGTDTQYF | TGTGCCTGGAGTTTCACGCGACTAGCGGGGGGCACAGATACGCAGTATTTT